The next 11 T cell receptor beta chains were all read from a single sample in a study of blood T cells in healthy people across ages. Primed by a sample-barcoded 5' primer and a J-beta primer mix, a second PCR proceeded for 7 to 11 cycles. TCRdb recomputed calls from the 5' RACE reads with MiXCR, one row per CDR3 protein. The repertoire holds 650,000 to 1,000,000 distinct CDR3 sequences, with roughly 40% as singletons. The sequencing sample was made of blood. These receptors all come from a man younger than 30 in good health.

The chain has TRBV20-1 and TRBJ1-2; TRBD1 matches at 8 bases. Germline V gene data show CDR1 as DFQATT and CDR2 as SNEGSKA (reference sequence). This CDR3 contains 16 residues. The J segment lost 0 bases and the V segment lost 0 bases, leaving 6 bases of the junction unmatched. The CDR3 DNA reads as TGCAGTGCTAGAGATTCAGTACAGGGGGCTAACTATGGCTACACCTTC. It translates to CSARDSVQGANYGYTF.

The rearrangement uses TRBV9 and TRBJ2-3; D ambiguous. The CDR3 has 15 amino acids. Trimming shortened V by 4 bases and J by 2 bases, and 14 bases separated the two germline ends. Germline lookup yields CDR1 SGDLS and CDR2 YYNGEE. CDR3 nucleotides: TGTGCCAGCAGCCCCTCATCGGCCTTCACAGATACGCAGTATTTT. This translates into CASSPSSAFTDTQYF. Full variable domain (remainder filled in from reference TRBV9 and TRBJ2-3): DSGVTQTPKHLITATGQRVTLRCSPRSGDLSVYWYQQSLDQGLQFLIQYYNGEERAKGNILERFSAQQFPDLHSELNLSSLELGDSALYFCASSPSSAFTDTQYFGPGTRLTVL.

This chain connects TRBV5-6 to TRBJ2-4, with unresolved D. The end of the DNA is better explained by TRBJ2-7, so the J call may be wrong. The length of the CDR3 is 12 residues. In germline, CDR1 is SGHDT, CDR2 YYEEEE. The CDR3 DNA reads as TGTGCCAGCAGCTTGTCCTTCTACGAGCAGTACTTC. It yields the protein CASSLSFYEQYF.

This clonotype was counted only a few times. The genes are TRBV9 and TRBJ2-7; TRBD1 agrees at 12 bases. The trim removed 0 bases at V and 5 bases at J, leaving 12 bases unmatched. The CDR3 runs to 18 residues. The V gene's germline CDR1 is SGDLS and CDR2 YYNGEE. The CDR3: CASSVENAPGQGADEQYF. The CDR3 DNA sequence: TGTGCCAGCAGCGTAGAAAATGCCCCGGGACAGGGGGCTGACGAGCAGTACTTC. The whole variable domain, remainder taken from reference TRBV9 and TRBJ2-7, is DSGVTQTPKHLITATGQRVTLRCSPRSGDLSVYWYQQSLDQGLQFLIQYYNGEERAKGNILERFSAQQFPDLHSELNLSSLELGDSALYFCASSVENAPGQGADEQYFGPGTRLTVT.

This clonotype was seen just once. The rearrangement uses TRBV4-3 and TRBJ1-2, with D perhaps TRBD1 (5 bases). The CDR3 sequence is 16 residues long. CDR1 LGHNA and CDR2 YSLEER come from the germline V gene. Trimming shortened V by 5 bases and J by 4 bases, and 20 bases separated the two germline ends. CDR3 coding DNA: TGCGCCAGCAGCAGAACCCGGGGGGTTGAGGGCTATGGCTACACCTTC. Its protein product is CASSRTRGVEGYGYTF.

This clonotype was observed many times. DNA for the CDR3: TGTGCCAGCAGCCAAGGCGGCAGCTTTTCACCCCTCCACTTT. Translation: CASSQGGSFSPLHF. The chain joins TRBV4-2 to TRBJ1-6; D remains ambiguous. Between the trimmed V and J ends, which lost 1 base and 9 bases, there was a span of 10 bases. Germline CDR1 and CDR2: LGHNA and YNFKEQ. The CDR3 has 14 amino acids.

This clonotype was seen a single time. This may be a read error, as it is one base from a much larger clone. This chain connects TRBV20-1 to TRBJ2-7, with D possibly matching TRBD2 (6 bases). The end of the DNA fits TRBJ2-5 better, so the J call may be wrong. The CDR3 sequence is 12 residues long. CDR1 and CDR2 (germline): DFQATT, SNEGSKA (reference sequence). CDR3: CSGRGSGETQYF. The DNA for the CDR3 is TGCAGTGGGAGGGGTTCGGGGGAGACCCAGTACTTC.

This clonotype appeared a few times. This sequence joins TRBV7-6 and TRBJ1-1; D is ambiguous. This CDR3 has 14 residues. Germline V lookup: CDR1 SGHVS, CDR2 FNYEAQ. Trimming cost V 5 bases and J 1 base, with 11 bases left between them. CDR3 nucleotide sequence: TGTGCCAGCAGCCCCTCTACAGAGAACACTGAAGCTTTCTTT. This encodes CASSPSTENTEAFF.

This clonotype was recorded many times. This sequence joins TRBV29-1 and TRBJ1-2, with D perhaps TRBD1 (6 bases). The V and J ends lost 7 bases and 0 bases respectively, with 12 bases between them. CDR3 length: 13 amino acids. From germline, CDR1 is SQVTM and CDR2 ANQGSEA. The DNA of the CDR3 is TGCAGCGCCGGGGACACCGCTAACTATGGCTACACCTTC. Translated, it gives CSAGDTANYGYTF.

The chain couples TRBV4-2 to TRBJ2-1; 8 positions match TRBD2. Germline V gives CDR1 LGHNA, CDR2 YNFKEQ. V lost 1 base and J lost 10; bases outside the gene matches: 6. The CDR3 totals 14 residues. The CDR3 reads CASSQVVSGDEQFF. DNA of the CDR3: TGTGCCAGCAGCCAAGTGGTTAGCGGGGACGAGCAGTTCTTC.

This clonotype was picked up a small number of times. This chain uses TRBV12-3 or TRBV12-4 with TRBJ1-5, with D uncertain. CDR3 size: 13 residues. Between the trimmed V and J ends, which lost 5 bases and 1 base, there was a span of 6 bases. The CDR3 DNA follows: TGTGCCAGCAGTACTGAGAGCAATCAGCCCCAGCATTTT. Its protein is CASSTESNQPQHF.